These 21 T cell receptor beta chains were all obtained from the same sample, sequenced in a study of metastatic and nonmetastatic thyroid tumors. TCRdb re-analyzed the PCR reads through MiXCR. The repertoire holds about 35,000 clones, with around a third as singletons. No treatment of any kind had been given to any patient before thyroid surgery. Sequencing input: tumor tissue. The receptors were gathered from a female donor with papillary thyroid cancer or a benign thyroid nodule (not recorded which). Some clones in this sample may be carry-over from other donors' samples.

This clone was counted only a few times. The CDR3 DNA reads as TGTGCCAGCAGCGCTAGACAGGGTTTGAACGAGCAGTACTTC. It yields the protein CASSARQGLNEQYF. This rearrangement joins TRBV11-3 to TRBJ2-7; 7 bases are shared with TRBD1. Germline V gene sequence: CDR1 SGHNT, CDR2 YENEEA. Germline trimming cut 5 bases from V and 5 bases from J; bases unmatched to any gene: 9. This CDR3 has 14 amino acids.

This clone has only a few counts. V gene TRBV6-6 combines with J gene TRBJ2-7; TRBD1 is a possible D gene (6 bases). The CDR3 contains 16 residues. Germline V CDR1 and CDR2: MNHNY, SVGAGI (reference sequence). Trimming removed 0 bases from V and 2 bases from J, with 14 bases in between. CDR3: CASSYSVSGVAYEQYF. The CDR3 nucleotides read TGTGCCAGCAGTTACTCGGTTTCAGGGGTTGCCTACGAGCAGTACTTC.

This clone has only a few counts. The CDR3 bases are TGTGCCAGTACCTTCCTGGGGCGCAATCAGCCCCAGCATTTT. Amino acid sequence: CASTFLGRNQPQHF. The genes are TRBV19 and TRBJ1-5; TRBD1 might be the D (5 bases). The germline gives CDR1 LNHDA, CDR2 SQIVND (reference sequence). This CDR3 has 14 amino acids. V was pared by 7 bases and J by 2 bases, with 12 bases between. Full variable domain (rest looked up from reference TRBV19 and TRBJ1-5): DGGITQSPKYLFRKEGQNVTLSCEQNLNHDAMYWYRQDPGQGLRLIYYSQIVNDFQKGDIAEGYSVSREKKESFPLTVTSAQKNPTAFYLCASTFLGRNQPQHFGDGTRLSIL.

This clone was seen more than once but under ten times. Other nucleotide sequences in the sample specify the same CDR3. This rearrangement joins TRBV6-1 to TRBJ1-2; D unclear. V was trimmed by 5 bases and J by 2 bases, leaving 9 bases between them. The germline CDR1 and CDR2 sequences are MNHNS and SASEGT. The CDR3 has 13 amino acids. The CDR3 region is CASSPGSNYGYTF. The CDR3, as DNA: TGTGCCAGCAGTCCAGGTTCCAACTATGGCTACACCTTC.

The chain recombines TRBV12-3 or TRBV12-4 with TRBJ2-2; 10 bases fit TRBD2. This CDR3 comprises 15 residues. The ends lost 6 bases at V and 6 bases at J; junction bases unmatched: 7. This chain's CDR3 is CASSHLAGVAGELFF. As DNA, the CDR3 is TGTGCCAGCAGCCATCTAGCGGGAGTGGCCGGGGAGCTGTTTTTT.

The CDR3 is CASSFPQGIRETQYF. In DNA form, the CDR3 reads TGTGCCAGCAGTTTTCCCCAGGGAATACGAGAGACCCAGTACTTC. This sequence joins TRBV12-3 or TRBV12-4 and TRBJ2-5, with a weak D call TRBD1 (5 bases). The V end was cut by 3 bases, the J end by 4 bases, with 15 bases between. This CDR3 is 15 amino acids long.

There are a few counts of this clone. This chain connects TRBV6-4 to TRBJ2-1, with D possibly matching TRBD1 (5 bases). Germline CDR1 reads MRHNA; CDR2 reads SNTAGT. V was pared by 3 bases and J by 14 bases, with 17 bases between. The CDR3 is 13 residues long. Here the CDR3 reads CASSEGQAAMKFF. The DNA of the CDR3 is TGTGCCAGCAGTGAGGGGCAGGCTGCGATGAAGTTCTTC.

This clone was seen more than once but under ten times. Germline and junction disagree at one end, which may indicate a read error. The chain joins TRBV28 to TRBJ2-7; D is ambiguous. CDR3 length: 17 amino acids. Germline CDR1 and CDR2: MDHEN and SYDVKM. CDR3 sequence reads: CASSLYGMVHDLYEQYF. CDR3 in DNA: TGTGCCAGCAGCTTATATGGGATGGTGCATGACCTCTACGAGCAGTACTTC.

The rearrangement links TRBV28 to TRBJ2-5, with D possibly TRBD1 on 5 matching bases. With 8 bases removed from V and 2 bases from J, the gap between germline ends came to 6 bases. CDR1 is MDHEN, CDR2 SYDVKM, per germline. The CDR3 has 11 amino acids. This CDR3 reads CASQGQETQYF. The DNA for the CDR3 is TGTGCCAGCCAGGGTCAAGAGACCCAGTACTTC.

V and J are TRBV3-1 and TRBJ2-5, with D possibly being TRBD2 (6 bases). Trimming left V 1 base short and J 0 bases short, with 9 bases between. This CDR3 contains 15 residues. Germline V gives CDR1 LGHDT, CDR2 YNNKEL (reference sequence). The CDR3 region has the DNA TGTGCCAGCAGCCAAGGGAGGGGTTACCAAGAGACCCAGTACTTC. This sequence encodes CASSQGRGYQETQYF.

The chain recombines TRBV2 with TRBJ1-1; 7 bases align to TRBD1. The CDR3 loop spans 19 amino acids. Trimming at V came to 0 bases and at J to 0 bases, leaving 13 bases not matched to a gene. Germline loops: CDR1 SNHLY, CDR2 FYNNEI. CDR3 nucleotides: TGTGCCAGCAGTGAAGCAAGTATATACAGGGGCCCTCTGAACACTGAAGCTTTCTTT. Translation gives CASSEASIYRGPLNTEAFF.

This sequence joins TRBV7-2 and TRBJ2-6; D uncertain. The CDR3 totals 15 residues. The V gene's germline CDR1 is SGHTA and CDR2 FQGNSA. Trimming took off 1 base at V and 0 bases at J, with 4 bases between the two ends. CDR3 protein: CASSLDGSGANVLTF. The CDR3 coding sequence is TGTGCCAGCAGCTTAGACGGCTCTGGGGCCAACGTCCTGACTTTC.

There are a few counts of this clone. The chain has TRBV12-3 or TRBV12-4 and TRBJ2-7, with unresolved D. The length of the CDR3 is 14 residues. V lost 6 bases to trimming and J lost 1 base, with 13 bases between them. CDR3 sequence reads: CASRDLDGSYEQYF. The CDR3 DNA is TGTGCCAGCAGGGATCTGGACGGGTCCTACGAGCAGTACTTC.

As concerns this clone: A junction end diverges from the germline sequence, so it may reflect a read error. The chain links TRBV7-3 to TRBJ1-2; D gene ambiguous. Per germline, CDR1 SGHTA and CDR2 FQGTGA. The CDR3 runs 12 residues. CDR3 in DNA: TGTGCCAGCGGCTTCGGGATCCCCCCCTACACCTTC. This codes for CASGFGIPPYTF.

The V gene is TRBV28, the J gene TRBJ1-2; possibly TRBD1 for D (5 bases). V lost 2 bases, J lost 7 bases, and 8 bases lay in between. Per the germline V gene, CDR1 is MDHEN and CDR2 is SYDVKM. The CDR3 length is 12 residues. The CDR3 region is CASSLGRAGYTF. The CDR3, as DNA: TGTGCCAGCAGTTTAGGCAGGGCTGGCTACACCTTC.

This clone was detected a few times. The gene calls are TRBV6-5 and TRBJ2-6; D unresolved. V lost 4 bases and J lost 0, with 7 bases in between. This CDR3 contains 15 residues. CDR1 MNHEY and CDR2 SVGAGI come from the germline V gene. CDR3 amino acids: CASSFFHSGANVLTF. CDR3 DNA: TGTGCCAGCAGTTTTTTCCACTCTGGGGCCAACGTCCTGACTTTC.

This clone was counted a few times. The rearrangement joins TRBV11-2 to TRBJ2-7; D is unresolved. Germline V gives CDR1 SGHAT, CDR2 FQNNGV. The germline V and J ends were trimmed by 8 bases and 3 bases, with 11 bases remaining between them. CDR3 length: 12 residues. The chain's CDR3 is CASEGNYYEQYF. The CDR3 DNA reads TGTGCCAGCGAAGGCAACTACTACGAGCAGTACTTC.

CDR3 amino acids: CASSPSAGQTYEQYF. CDR3 DNA: TGTGCCAGCAGCCCCTCGGCGGGACAAACCTACGAGCAGTACTTC. The V and J genes are TRBV4-2 and TRBJ2-7; D is possibly TRBD1 or TRBD2 (6 bases each). The CDR3 is made up of 15 amino acids. CDR1 LGHNA and CDR2 YNFKEQ come from the germline V gene. Trimming took 4 bases from V and 2 from J, leaving 15 bases between them.

The chain carries TRBV25-1 and TRBJ1-2, with D unclear. V was pared by 4 bases and J by 5 bases, with 8 bases between. The CDR3 totals 12 residues. Germline V lookup: CDR1 MGHDK, CDR2 SYGVNS. For the CDR3, the DNA is TGTGCCAGCAGTGCTGAGGGTTATGGCTACACCTTC. It translates to CASSAEGYGYTF.

This clone has a handful of counts. The rearrangement uses TRBV6-5 and TRBJ2-7; D tentatively fits TRBD1 or TRBD2 (6 bases each). Trimming removed 4 bases from V and 6 bases from J, with 13 bases in between. The CDR3 consists of 13 residues. Per germline, CDR1 MNHEY and CDR2 SVGAGI. DNA for the CDR3: TGTGCCAGCAGTTTAGGGGGGCCAGGCGAGCAGTACTTC. Translated: CASSLGGPGEQYF.

This chain joins TRBV5-1 and TRBJ1-6, with a tentative D call TRBD1 (5 bases). This CDR3 comprises 15 residues. Deletions cut 4 bases from V and 3 bases from J, with 11 bases between. Germline V lookup: CDR1 SGHRS, CDR2 YFSETQ. As DNA, the CDR3 is TGCGCCAGCAGCAGGGGAGGGAGCTATAATTCACCCCTCCACTTT. This translates into CASSRGGSYNSPLHF.